What follows are 29 T cell receptor beta chains derived from one specimen sequenced in a study of T cells expressing NK-cell markers. No DNA is given; TCRdb re-called the 5' RACE reads and lists each CDR3 protein once. The ten most abundant clones cover 37% of a sample with some 150,000 distinct CDR3 sequences. Sample: blood T cells: a sorted CD56 or NKG2C T cell subset, CD4+ or CD8+ T cells, or bulk PBMC T cells (not recorded which). These receptors came from a woman between 45 and 65 years old in good health.

V usage is TRBV29-1 and J usage is TRBJ1-2; lacking DNA, the TRBD1 call made by TCRdb goes unchecked. This CDR3 is built from 14 residues. Germline CDR1 and CDR2: SQVTM and ANQGSEA. Here the CDR3 reads CSFLQGTDGGGYTF. Combining the CDR3 with reference TRBV29-1 and TRBJ1-2 gives the whole variable domain SAVISQKPSRDICQRGTSLTIQCQVDSQVTMMFWYRQQPGQSLTLIATANQGSEATYESGFVIDKFPISRPNLTFSTLTVSNMSPEDSSIYLCSFLQGTDGGGYTFGSGTRLTVV.

V gene TRBV27 combines with J gene TRBJ1-4; TCRdb designates TRBD1, a call that cannot be tested without DNA. Germline V gene sequence: CDR1 MNHEY, CDR2 SMNVEV (reference sequence). The CDR3 length is 14 residues. The chain's CDR3 is CASRPTGGWEKLFF.

The gene calls are TRBV6-5 and TRBJ1-4. Germline assignment: CDR1 MNHEY and CDR2 SVGAGI. CDR3 size: 16 residues. CDR3 sequence reads: CASSMLFQGPNEKLFF.

The rearrangement uses TRBV5-1 and TRBJ2-4; TCRdb names TRBD2, which stays unverified in the absence of DNA. This CDR3 is 17 amino acids long. Germline V CDR1 and CDR2: SGHRS, YFSETQ. The CDR3 spells CASSAGLASASKNIQYF.

This chain connects TRBV12-3 or TRBV12-4 to TRBJ2-3. This CDR3 spans 14 amino acids. The CDR3 protein is CASSGRTSGDTQYF.

The genes are TRBV4-2 and TRBJ2-1; without DNA, the TCRdb call of TRBD1 cannot be checked. The CDR3 consists of 13 residues. Germline V gene lookup returns CDR1 LGHNA and CDR2 YNFKEQ. This CDR3 reads CASSLDRSNEQFF.

The chain has TRBV3-1 and TRBJ2-1; as DNA is missing, the TRBD1 call by TCRdb cannot be tested. From germline, CDR1 is LGHDT and CDR2 YNNKEL (reference sequence). The CDR3 sequence is 15 residues long. This CDR3 reads CASSPVEGVYNEQFF.

V gene TRBV12-3 or TRBV12-4 combines with J gene TRBJ2-5; TCRdb's assignment of TRBD2 cannot be checked, as there is no DNA. This CDR3 comprises 15 residues. The CDR3 region is CASTDGLAVGETQYF.

This chain connects TRBV27 to TRBJ2-1; TCRdb's D call, TRBD1, is unchecked because there is no DNA. The length of the CDR3 is 11 residues. The germline CDR1 and CDR2 sequences are MNHEY and SMNVEV (reference sequence). Here the CDR3 reads CASSLWGEQFF.

The rearrangement links TRBV27 to TRBJ1-1; TCRdb reports TRBD1, a call that lacks DNA to check it against. The germline gives CDR1 MNHEY, CDR2 SMNVEV (reference sequence). The CDR3 extends over 15 amino acids. The CDR3 sequence is CASSLLGDGGFDAFF.

The chain joins TRBV27 to TRBJ2-2; TCRdb selects TRBD1, and the lack of DNA leaves this call unchecked. Germline V gene sequence: CDR1 MNHEY, CDR2 SMNVEV (reference sequence). The CDR3 length is 17 residues. This CDR3 is CASSPWTGLANTGELFF.

The rearrangement links TRBV7-8 to TRBJ2-1. Germline V gives CDR1 SGHVS, CDR2 FQNEAQ. The CDR3 runs 11 residues. The CDR3 sequence: CASSLWNEQFF.

The chain carries TRBV11-2 and TRBJ2-1; with no DNA, the TCRdb D assignment of TRBD1 cannot be verified. The CDR3 is 15 amino acids. Germline CDR1 is SGHAT and CDR2 is FQNNGV. The CDR3 here is CASSLAGDLRNEQFF.

V usage is TRBV4-1 and J usage is TRBJ2-2; TCRdb outputs TRBD1, but without DNA this stays unchecked. Germline CDR1 reads MGHRA; CDR2 reads YSYEKL. The CDR3 loop spans 14 amino acids. The CDR3 reads CASSQPGGGGELFF.

The V gene is TRBV7-2, the J gene TRBJ2-5; with no DNA, the TCRdb D assignment of TRBD2 cannot be verified. Germline V gene sequence: CDR1 SGHTA, CDR2 FQGNSA. The CDR3 is made up of 17 amino acids. The CDR3: CASSLELAGMFLETQYF.

The V and J genes are TRBV20-1 and TRBJ2-3. This CDR3 has 16 amino acids. Germline V gene lookup returns CDR1 DFQATT and CDR2 SNEGSKA (reference sequence). CDR3 region: CSARDLARISTDTQYF.

The CDR3 sequence: CSARTRFGTYEQYF. This chain links TRBV20-1 with TRBJ2-7; TCRdb's D gene call, TRBD2, goes unchecked for lack of DNA. Germline CDR1 DFQATT, CDR2 SNEGSKA (reference sequence). The CDR3 contains 14 residues.

The rearrangement links TRBV2 to TRBJ2-3; absent DNA, TCRdb's TRBD2 call cannot be checked. The V gene's germline CDR1 is SNHLY and CDR2 FYNNEI. The CDR3 length is 16 residues. The CDR3 region is CASSELAGGSTDTQYF.

J is TRBJ2-7 and V is TRBV20-1; TCRdb returns TRBD2, unconfirmable since there is no DNA. Germline lookup yields CDR1 DFQATT and CDR2 SNEGSKA (reference sequence). This CDR3 contains 13 residues. The CDR3 is CSAKTSFSYEQYF.

The rearrangement uses TRBV5-8 and TRBJ2-1; TCRdb returns TRBD1, unconfirmable since there is no DNA. This CDR3 spans 15 amino acids. The germline gives CDR1 SGHTS, CDR2 YDEGEE. The CDR3: CASSLVGVPSNEQFF.

The CDR3 loop is CATTSGYNEQFF. The chain joins TRBV6-5 to TRBJ2-1; without DNA, the TCRdb call of TRBD2 cannot be checked. From germline, CDR1 is MNHEY and CDR2 SVGAGI. The CDR3 totals 12 residues.

The V gene is TRBV7-9, the J gene TRBJ2-4; the TCRdb call, TRBD2, lacks DNA for checking. The CDR3 is 15 amino acids. CDR1 is SEHNR and CDR2 is FQNEAQ in the germline V gene (reference sequence). The CDR3 loop is CAGSLVAGAKNIQYF.

The rearrangement uses TRBV4-2 and TRBJ2-2; without DNA, the TCRdb call of TRBD2 cannot be checked. CDR1 and CDR2 from the germline V gene are LGHNA and YNFKEQ. The CDR3 has 15 residues. The CDR3 reads CASSQLSGLPGELFF.

The V and J genes are TRBV19 and TRBJ2-7; the TCRdb call, TRBD2, lacks DNA for checking. The CDR3 length is 14 residues. CDR1 is LNHDA and CDR2 is SQIVND in the germline V gene (reference sequence). CDR3 amino acids: CASSIGKTSGEQYF.

The V and J genes are TRBV11-2 and TRBJ2-7. Germline CDR1 and CDR2: SGHAT and FQNNGV. This CDR3 is built from 12 residues. The CDR3 region is CASSSRIYEQYF.

The chain is built from TRBV12-3 or TRBV12-4 and TRBJ2-3; TCRdb outputs TRBD1, but without DNA this stays unchecked. CDR3 size: 17 residues. CDR3: CASSPNEGEGNTDTQYF.

The chain couples TRBV27 to TRBJ2-1; TCRdb designates TRBD2, a call that cannot be tested without DNA. Germline V gene lookup returns CDR1 MNHEY and CDR2 SMNVEV (reference sequence). CDR3 length equals 20 residues. The CDR3 is CASSPPTRSLAGGLLNEQFF.

J is TRBJ2-1 and V is TRBV27; TCRdb designates TRBD1, a call that cannot be tested without DNA. The CDR3 consists of 16 residues. Germline CDR1 and CDR2: MNHEY and SMNVEV (reference sequence). The CDR3 region is CASSLFQDTAYNEQFF.

CDR3 loop: CASSYPGDYGYTF. The genes are TRBV6-5 and TRBJ1-2. In germline, CDR1 is MNHEY, CDR2 SVGAGI. The CDR3 is 13 amino acids.